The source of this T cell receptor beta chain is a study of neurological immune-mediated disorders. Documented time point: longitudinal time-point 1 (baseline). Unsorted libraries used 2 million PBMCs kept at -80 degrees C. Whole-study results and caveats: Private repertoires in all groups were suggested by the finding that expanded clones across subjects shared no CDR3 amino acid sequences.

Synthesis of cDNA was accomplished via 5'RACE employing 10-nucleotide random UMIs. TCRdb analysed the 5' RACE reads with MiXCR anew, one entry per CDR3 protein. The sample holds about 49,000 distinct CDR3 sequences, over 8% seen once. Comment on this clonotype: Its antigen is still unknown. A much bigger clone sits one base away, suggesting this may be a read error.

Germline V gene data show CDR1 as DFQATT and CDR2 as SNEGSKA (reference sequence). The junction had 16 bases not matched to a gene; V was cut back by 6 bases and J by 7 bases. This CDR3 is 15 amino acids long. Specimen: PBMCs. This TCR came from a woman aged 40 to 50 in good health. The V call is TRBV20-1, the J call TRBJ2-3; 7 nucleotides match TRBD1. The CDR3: CSASTGTGRGNTQYF. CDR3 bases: TGCAGTGCCTCTACCGGGACGGGCAGGGGGAATACGCAGTATTTT.